This TCR beta chain was sequenced during a study of blood T cell repertoires in COVID-19. At the level of the study: Sites across the United States, Italy and Spain contributed samples from acute and convalescent COVID-19. PBMCs, B-cell-depleted T cells, or T cells provided the cDNA or gDNA that made up the material.

The CDR3 consists of 14 residues. V was pared by 6 bases and J by 4 bases, with 15 bases between. Germline V gene sequence: CDR1 WSHSY, CDR2 SAAADI. Per the original methods: Reference gene primers were amplified, and this amplification served to estimate nucleated cell counts. The data were produced by immunoSEQ multiplex PCR, yet TCRdb's version contains in-frame clones alone and is incomplete. V and J calls and clone size are those listed in that table; D and trimming were worked out from the DNA. Found here are about 260,000 clones, about 89% of them singletons; the top ten hold less than 1.6%. The J gene is TRBJ1-2, the V gene TRBV10-2; no definite D call. The sequence was obtained from a woman between 40 and 55 years old who had recovered from COVID-19. The material sequenced was peripheral blood. The CDR3 nucleotides are TGCGCCAGCAGGGCAGCCGACATGATCTATGGCTACACCTTC. The encoded protein is CASRAADMIYGYTF.